Below, 31 T cell receptor beta chains from the same sample are listed, as sequenced in a study of cytomegalovirus exposure and HLA in healthy donors. With 60 Vbeta and 13 Jbeta primers, the PCR was carried out. Produced via immunoSEQ multiplex PCR; TCRdb's table is partial and in-frame only. The repertoire includes 270,000 or so clones, over 90% of them detected once, and approximately 1.5% sits in the top ten. The sample consisted of PBMCs. These receptors originate from a girl aged 2-10 years in good health and CMV-seronegative.

This clone was seen a single time. The chain employs TRBV4-1 and TRBJ1-2; tentative D call: TRBD1 (6 bases). The CDR3 consists of 14 residues. V shed 4 bases and J shed 3 bases, with 12 bases lying between them. Germline assignment: CDR1 MGHRA and CDR2 YSYEKL. This CDR3 reads CASSPQGRDYGYTF. CDR3 DNA sequence: TGCGCCAGCAGCCCCCAGGGGCGCGACTATGGCTACACCTTC.

The chain employs TRBV6-6 and TRBJ1-1; D is unclear. Germline V CDR1 and CDR2: MNHNY, SVGAGI (reference sequence). The CDR3 has 13 residues. Trimming removed 0 bases from V and 6 bases from J, with 8 bases in between. This CDR3 reads CASSYSVRAEAFF. The DNA for the CDR3 is TGTGCCAGCAGTTACTCGGTAAGAGCTGAAGCTTTCTTT.

The rearrangement links TRBV20-1 to TRBJ2-7; D is uncertain. CDR3 length: 11 residues. Trimming left V 2 bases short and J 4 bases short, with 6 bases between. CDR1 is DFQATT and CDR2 is SNEGSKA in the germline V gene (reference sequence). The chain's CDR3 is CSARFIYEQYF. The CDR3 DNA follows: TGCAGTGCTAGATTTATTTACGAGCAGTACTTC.

CDR3 coding DNA: TGTGCCAGCAGCCCCACCGGGACAGGGCATTCACCCCTCCACTTT. It specifies CASSPTGTGHSPLHF. The chain couples TRBV5-6 to TRBJ1-6; 9 positions match TRBD1. This CDR3 has 15 amino acids. Germline V gives CDR1 SGHDT, CDR2 YYEEEE. V was clipped by 4 bases and J by 8 bases; unmatched bases: 7.

The V call is TRBV5-1, the J call TRBJ2-7, with D possibly TRBD1 on 6 matching bases. In germline, CDR1 is SGHRS, CDR2 YFSETQ. This CDR3 contains 15 residues. With 0 bases removed from V and 2 bases from J, the gap between germline ends came to 12 bases. The CDR3 is CASSLVAGAPYEQYF. The CDR3, as DNA: TGCGCCAGCAGCTTGGTCGCAGGGGCGCCCTACGAGCAGTACTTC. Looking up the rest from reference TRBV5-1 and TRBJ2-7 gives the full variable domain: KAGVTQTPRYLIKTRGQQVTLSCSPISGHRSVSWYQQTPGQGLQFLFEYFSETQRNKGNFPGRFSGRQFSNSRSEMNVSTLELGDSALYLCASSLVAGAPYEQYFGPGTRLTVT.

This chain links TRBV5-6 with TRBJ2-3; the D gene is possibly TRBD1 (5 bases). V lost 7 bases to trimming and J lost 0 bases, with 15 bases between them. Per germline, CDR1 SGHDT and CDR2 YYEEEE. This CDR3 has 15 residues. CDR3: CASLVRTLSTDTQYF. In nucleotides, the CDR3 is TGTGCCAGCTTAGTTCGGACATTAAGCACAGATACGCAGTATTTT.

As regards this clone: Relative to the germline gene, one junction end is altered; a read error may explain this. V is TRBV25-1 and J is TRBJ2-3; TRBD2 is a possible D gene (5 bases). There are 16 residues in the CDR3. Germline CDR1 is MGHDK and CDR2 is SYGVNS. The CDR3 reads CASTRTAGGHTDAQYF. For the CDR3, the DNA is TGTGCCAGCACCCGAACCGCGGGTGGGCACACAGATGCGCAGTATTTT.

Only one count was recorded for this clone. The chain carries TRBV29-1 and TRBJ2-3, with 7 bases matching TRBD2. This CDR3 comprises 14 residues. V trimming: 4 bases; J trimming: 4 bases; junction bases outside the gene matches: 8. Germline V lookup: CDR1 SQVTM, CDR2 ANQGSEA. The CDR3 loop is CSVVREGGADTQYF. Written as DNA, the CDR3 is TGCAGCGTTGTTAGGGAGGGAGGAGCAGATACGCAGTATTTT.

The J gene is TRBJ1-1, the V gene TRBV19; 10 bases are shared with TRBD1. The trim removed 3 bases at V and 5 bases at J, leaving 9 bases unmatched. The CDR3 spans 16 residues. Germline V gene lookup returns CDR1 LNHDA and CDR2 SQIVND (reference sequence). Here the CDR3 reads CASSILPGQGWTEAFF. CDR3 coding DNA: TGTGCCAGTAGTATCTTACCGGGACAGGGGTGGACTGAAGCTTTCTTT.

The chain is built from TRBV7-9 and TRBJ1-4; possibly TRBD1 for D (5 bases). The CDR3 extends over 13 amino acids. Germline CDR1 reads SEHNR; CDR2 reads FQNEAQ (reference sequence). Trimming removed 2 bases at V and 10 bases at J, with 11 bases between. DNA of the CDR3: TGTGCCAGCAGCTTATCGGAGGGGCGAAAACTGTTTTTT. It yields the protein CASSLSEGRKLFF.

The J gene is TRBJ1-6, the V gene TRBV18, with D maybe TRBD1 (6 bases). V lost 3 bases and J 7 bases, leaving 13 bases between the germline ends. The CDR3 runs 15 residues. Germline V gene lookup returns CDR1 KGHSH and CDR2 LQKENI. CDR3 region: CASSPKGGDNSPLHF. In nucleotides, the CDR3 is TGTGCCAGCTCACCGAAAGGGGGTGACAATTCACCCCTCCACTTT.

The chain joins TRBV7-9 to TRBJ2-2; D gene uncertain. Per germline, CDR1 SEHNR and CDR2 FQNEAQ (reference sequence). The CDR3 is made up of 14 amino acids. V lost 5 bases and J 7 bases, leaving 14 bases between the germline ends. The CDR3 DNA is TGTGCCAGCAGCCCCCCGGAATGGAGCGGGGAGCTGTTTTTT. It encodes CASSPPEWSGELFF.

The chain combines TRBV5-8 with TRBJ2-7, with 8 positions matching TRBD2. CDR3 length: 16 amino acids. Trimming removed 1 base from V and 3 bases from J; junction bases left unmatched: 9. Germline CDR1 SGHTS, CDR2 YDEGEE. CDR3: CASSLPGSGEGYEQYF. CDR3 nucleotides: TGTGCCAGCAGCTTGCCAGGTAGCGGGGAAGGCTACGAGCAGTACTTC.

This clone was observed a handful of times. This rearrangement joins TRBV6-1 to TRBJ2-6; no firm D call. Per germline, CDR1 MNHNS and CDR2 SASEGT. With 5 bases removed from V and 0 bases from J, the gap between germline ends came to 8 bases. The CDR3 loop spans 15 amino acids. CDR3 nucleotides: TGTGCCAGCAGTAAACCCGGCTCTGGGGCCAACGTCCTGACTTTC. It specifies CASSKPGSGANVLTF.

This chain joins TRBV2 and TRBJ2-1, with D tentatively TRBD2 (5 bases). This CDR3 is 15 amino acids long. Trimming shortened V by 3 bases and J by 12 bases, and 21 bases separated the two germline ends. Germline lookup yields CDR1 SNHLY and CDR2 FYNNEI. CDR3 in amino acids: CASSELARSGSGQFF. The CDR3 DNA is TGTGCCAGCAGTGAGTTGGCAAGGTCGGGGTCTGGGCAGTTCTTC.

V is TRBV7-9 and J is TRBJ2-7, with a possible D match to TRBD2 (6 bases). This CDR3 has 14 amino acids. Between the trimmed V and J ends, which lost 5 bases and 6 bases, there was a span of 17 bases. Germline V gene sequence: CDR1 SEHNR, CDR2 FQNEAQ (reference sequence). CDR3 region: CASSPGLTPSEQYF. The CDR3 bases are TGTGCCAGCAGCCCCGGACTAACCCCTAGCGAGCAGTACTTC.

This clone was recorded a few times. The rearrangement links TRBV19 to TRBJ1-5, with a weak D call TRBD1 (6 bases). Germline CDR1 LNHDA, CDR2 SQIVND (reference sequence). This CDR3 spans 16 amino acids. V was trimmed by 6 bases and J by 2 bases, leaving 17 bases between them. This CDR3 reads CASRSETGRGNQPQHF. CDR3 DNA: TGTGCCAGTAGATCAGAGACAGGTAGGGGCAATCAGCCCCAGCATTTT.

J is TRBJ2-7 and V is TRBV11-3; maybe TRBD1 (5 bases). The CDR3 is 14 residues long. Trimming cost V 2 bases and J 3 bases, with 11 bases left between them. CDR1 is SGHNT and CDR2 is YENEEA in the germline V gene. The CDR3 nucleotides are TGTGCCAGCAGCTTAAAAGTCAGGGACTACGAGCAGTACTTC. Its protein is CASSLKVRDYEQYF.

V is TRBV7-9 and J is TRBJ1-2, with TRBD1 identical over 8 bases. V was pared by 4 bases and J by 4 bases, with 8 bases of the junction left unmatched. From germline, CDR1 is SEHNR and CDR2 FQNEAQ (reference sequence). This CDR3 is built from 15 residues. The CDR3 loop reads CASSSNSGGSYGYTF. CDR3 coding DNA: TGTGCCAGCAGCTCCAACTCAGGGGGCAGCTATGGCTACACCTTC. The complete variable domain, with remaining parts taken from reference TRBV7-9 and TRBJ1-2, reads DTGVSQNPRHKITKRGQNVTFRCDPISEHNRLYWYRQTLGQGPEFLTYFQNEAQLEKSRLLSDRFSAERPKGSFSTLEIQRTEQGDSAMYLCASSSNSGGSYGYTFGSGTRLTVV.

The V and J genes are TRBV6-1 and TRBJ2-5; 8 nucleotides align to TRBD2. The J segment lost 1 base and the V segment lost 8 bases, leaving 6 bases of the junction unmatched. This CDR3 is 14 amino acids long. The germline V gene encodes CDR1 MNHNS and CDR2 SASEGT. The CDR3 loop is CASEILAVQETQYF. For the CDR3, the DNA is TGTGCCAGCGAAATACTAGCGGTCCAAGAGACCCAGTACTTC.

V and J are TRBV5-4 and TRBJ2-5; no definite D call. The CDR3 extends over 14 amino acids. CDR1 is SGHNT and CDR2 is YYREEE in the germline V gene (reference sequence). V was pared by 0 bases and J by 1 base, with 7 bases between. The CDR3 DNA sequence: TGTGCCAGCAGCTTGGGACAACGCCAAGAGACCCAGTACTTC. Protein product: CASSLGQRQETQYF.

This rearrangement joins TRBV28 to TRBJ1-5; 9 bases are a match to TRBD1. CDR1 and CDR2 from the germline V gene are MDHEN and SYDVKM. V trimming: 0 bases; J trimming: 6 bases; junction bases outside the gene matches: 9. The CDR3 length is 17 residues. The CDR3: CASSLWEGQGLSQPQHF. The CDR3 DNA reads TGTGCCAGCAGTTTATGGGAGGGACAGGGATTATCTCAGCCCCAGCATTTT.

The rearrangement uses TRBV6-4 and TRBJ1-3; D perhaps matches TRBD1 (6 bases). Germline loops: CDR1 MRHNA, CDR2 SNTAGT. CDR3 length equals 14 residues. V was shortened by 2 bases and J by 2 bases, with 7 bases between the two germline ends. CDR3 in amino acids: CASSDGGAGNTIYF. The CDR3 region has the DNA TGTGCCAGCAGTGACGGGGGCGCTGGAAACACCATATATTTT.

The chain uses TRBV30 and TRBJ1-3; maybe TRBD1 (6 bases). V gave up 2 bases and J gave up 0 bases, with 14 bases separating them. CDR3 size: 16 residues. In germline, CDR1 is GTSNPN, CDR2 SVGIG (reference sequence). The DNA of the CDR3 is TGTGCCTGGAGTTTTCCCCAGGGACACTCTGGAAACACCATATATTTT. It specifies CAWSFPQGHSGNTIYF.

A word on this clone: Other DNA sequences from this sample encode an identical CDR3 as well. The CDR3 region is CASSQELRGSYEQYF. CDR3 in DNA: TGTGCCAGCAGCCAAGAGTTGCGCGGGAGCTACGAGCAGTACTTC. The rearrangement uses TRBV4-2 and TRBJ2-7; 7 nucleotides match TRBD2. With V trimmed by 0 bases and J by 3 bases, 5 bases remained unmatched. This CDR3 is built from 15 residues. The germline V gene has CDR1 LGHNA and CDR2 YNFKEQ.

This clone was detected once. V usage is TRBV20-1 and J usage is TRBJ2-3; a possible D gene is TRBD2 (6 bases). Trimming removed 8 bases at V and 5 bases at J, with 11 bases between. CDR1 is DFQATT, CDR2 SNEGSKA, per germline (reference sequence). The CDR3 consists of 11 residues. The CDR3 spells CSFGGLDTQYF. The CDR3 coding sequence is TGCAGTTTCGGGGGTCTAGATACGCAGTATTTT.

The genes are TRBV9 and TRBJ2-5; TRBD2 aligns across 8 bases. The ends lost 1 base at V and 3 bases at J; junction bases unmatched: 5. This CDR3 has 15 amino acids. CDR1 is SGDLS, CDR2 YYNGEE, per germline. In DNA, the CDR3 is TGTGCCAGCAGCGTATGGTCGGGGGGGGAAGAGACCCAGTACTTC. As protein: CASSVWSGGEETQYF.

This chain connects TRBV13 to TRBJ2-4; 8 nucleotides line up with TRBD2. Germline CDR1 and CDR2: PRHDT and FYEKMQ (reference sequence). V trimming: 6 bases; J trimming: 4 bases; junction bases outside the gene matches: 8. The CDR3 spans 15 residues. The DNA for the CDR3 is TGTGCCAGCAGATCGGGACTAGAAGGGAAAAACATTCAGTACTTC. Translation gives CASRSGLEGKNIQYF.

The sample holds a few counts of this clone. The chain joins TRBV14 to TRBJ2-5, with D maybe TRBD2 (5 bases). The V and J ends lost 0 bases and 4 bases respectively, with 15 bases between them. Germline-derived CDR1 and CDR2 are SGHDN and FVKESK. The CDR3 is made up of 16 amino acids. The CDR3 reads CASSQDRPGNLETQYF. DNA of the CDR3: TGTGCCAGCAGCCAAGATCGCCCGGGAAACTTAGAGACCCAGTACTTC.

This clone has more than one count but fewer than ten. This chain joins TRBV7-9 and TRBJ1-5, with 7 bases matching TRBD1. The junction had 12 bases not matched to a gene; V was cut back by 1 base and J by 3 bases. Germline V gene sequence: CDR1 SEHNR, CDR2 FQNEAQ (reference sequence). The CDR3 runs to 18 residues. The CDR3 DNA sequence: TGTGCCAGCAGCTTAGATAGTGGGACAGTCGCTTTCAATCAGCCCCAGCATTTT. Amino acids: CASSLDSGTVAFNQPQHF. Looking up the rest from reference TRBV7-9 and TRBJ1-5 gives the full variable domain: DTGVSQNPRHKITKRGQNVTFRCDPISEHNRLYWYRQTLGQGPEFLTYFQNEAQLEKSRLLSDRFSAERPKGSFSTLEIQRTEQGDSAMYLCASSLDSGTVAFNQPQHFGDGTRLSIL.

The chain combines TRBV30 with TRBJ2-1, with TRBD1 matching over 9 bases. V gave up 5 bases and J gave up 6 bases; unmatched junction bases: 8. Germline V gene lookup returns CDR1 GTSNPN and CDR2 SVGIG (reference sequence). There are 14 residues in the CDR3. CDR3 in amino acids: CAWDSGQGANEQFF. The CDR3 bases are TGTGCCTGGGATTCGGGACAGGGTGCCAATGAGCAGTTCTTC.